The present T cell receptor (beta chain) was sequenced within a study of shared clonotypes between healthy human individuals (dated by TCRdb to the early 2020s). About the full investigation: A couple of women and a few men aged 18 to 49 years were included in the cohort. For each donor, three plates each were used for CD4 naive and CD4 memory, two plates were used for CD8 naive, and one plate was used for CD8 memory. To estimate repertoire size and how much clonotype sharing occurs between individuals, the study deeply sequenced the blood TCR repertoires of roughly 5 healthy adults. To increase sequencing depth and limit assay-specific biases, TCR repertoire library preparation and sequencing were carried out by different laboratories using diverse techniques. Per donor, leukapheresis produced somewhere between about 0.85 and 9.5 billion PBMCs.

Using the deep immunoSEQ assay, multiplex PCR amplified TCR CDR3 regions from genomic DNA. Extracted genomic DNA from each cell subset was distributed evenly across all wells of several immunoSEQ 96-well plates, and each plate was treated as a replicate. For sorted subsets, around 200 ng genomic DNA, equal to 30,000 to 35,000 T cell genomes, was loaded into each replicate PCR. The purified libraries were quantified using a Qubit 3.0 fluorometer, sized with a Bioanalyzer 2100, and then quantified again using the KAPA Library Quantification kit. A separate single-read 150-cycle Illumina NextSeq 550 flow cell was used to sequence each immunoSEQ 96-well plate. Processing in the source paper ran as follows. The immunoSEQ output contained only junctional sequences without quality scores, so filtering could not match that applied to full-length reads. Sequences were annotated with PyIR, a Python wrapper for IgBLAST v1.9, using IMGT germline references to assign V/J genes and CDR3. Any read was removed if the V/J assignment was weak (E-value above 1e-6), the CDR3 was missing, or the read contained stop codons, out-of-frame junctions, or ambiguous translated residues. A V3J clonotype was defined by an identical inferred V gene, J gene, and CDR3 amino acid sequence. Percentage overlap between repertoires was calculated by dividing the number of shared unique clonotypes by the size of the smaller repertoire. Repertoire richness was assessed with RTK rarefaction, the Chao1 estimator, and Recon v2.1 estimates of unobserved clonotypes. OLGA was used to compute generation probabilities for all TCRbeta clonotypes that the gDNA method yielded from a handful of donors. As stored in TCRdb, this immuneACCESS dataset retains in-frame rearrangements with V and J assigned. A fraction of the clones does not appear; measured against another copy, unresolved V genes explain less than half of the discrepancy, and the remainder lacks a known reason. Clonal size and the V and J genes are those of that table, whereas D and trimming came from the DNA. This sample gives fewer than 1 million clones in total; roughly 96% of them show up just once. The ten largest clones add up to about 0.21% of the sample.

CD8 naive samples were obtained by positive selection for CCR7 among CD45RO-negative cells, yielding a CD45RA+CCR7+ population from which TemRA cells were excluded. Donors were healthy HIV-negative adults with no recently reported acute infections or vaccinations. Every donor was a Caucasian adult living in Nashville, Tennessee, USA. After blood collection by leukapheresis, PBMCs were isolated using Ficoll-Histopaque density gradient centrifugation and then cryopreserved in the vapor phase of liquid nitrogen. Purity and quantity of every magnetically sorted T cell population were checked by analytical flow cytometry. From each sorted fraction, genomic DNA was isolated and quantified by UV absorbance on a Nanodrop 2000c. Concerning this clone itself: Its antigen is unknown. Per-base qualities were not stored, and no clone one base away is much larger.

Points the paper makes about the study in general: Naive subsets generally had larger estimated clonotype richness than memory subsets. Based on pairwise subsampling, the degree of clonotype sharing among donors was expected to be affected by sequencing depth. Sampling was restricted to blood, and TCR repertoires in tissues likely differ from the TCR repertoires found in blood. When a few donors were compared, the shared fraction of clonotypes was about 5% for naive CD4, approximately 3.3% for naive CD8, 2.3% for memory CD4, and around 0.37% for memory CD8. Compared with non-shared clonotypes, clonotypes shared by all four sorted-subset donors had higher generation probabilities. The genetic and exposure-history diversity represented was limited by the small number of donors. Rarefaction of sorted-subset datasets indicated incomplete sequencing despite the large sequencing depth.

The clonotype originates from a man younger than 40 in good health. Sequenced: naive CD8+ T cells sorted from blood. The cell subset or site label for this specimen denotes: CD45RA+CCR7+.

This receptor carries the CDR3 CASSSHPGGDFNYEQYF. The bases read TGCGCCAGCAGCTCGCACCCTGGGGGAGATTTTAACTACGAGCAGTACTTC. This chain joins TRBV5-1 to TRBJ2-7; the D segment is perhaps TRBD1 or TRBD2, each sharing 5 matched bases. Via the germline V gene, CDR1 is SGHRS and CDR2 YFSETQ. Spanning cysteine to phenylalanine, the CDR3 consists of 17 amino acids. Left in the record is the CDR3 DNA by itself, 51 bases read in frame from the first base. The V and J ends are trimmed by 3 bases and 3 bases, leaving 22 bases between them.